The rows below give T cell receptor beta chains drawn from one sample of a study of blood T cell repertoires in COVID-19. Profiling relied on immunoSEQ multiplex PCR, and the TCRdb table lists in-frame clones only, not all of them. The repertoire has roughly 280,000 clones, approximately 81% of them found once; the top ten carry around 4%. The sequencing input was peripheral blood. These receptors originate from a man aged 60 to 75 with acute or convalescent COVID-19. The CDR3 runs from the conserved cysteine through the conserved F or W. A D gene is named only where the DNA matches it firmly. Expanded clones get a size class; other rows say once, few or many, or leave the size out.

TGTGCCATCAGTGAGCGGGGAGTGAACACTGAAGCTTTCTTT	CAISERGVNTEAFF	NA	NA	TRBV10-3	TRBJ1-1
TGTGCCAGCTCACAGACAGGGACCTACGAGCAGTACTTC	CASSQTGTYEQYF	NA	TRBD1	TRBV18	TRBJ2-7
TGTGCCAGCAGCCCCCAACTAGCGATAGAGACCCAGTACTTC	CASSPQLAIETQYF	NA	TRBD2	TRBV3-1/TRBV3-2	TRBJ2-5
TGTGCCAGCAGCTTAGCGGGAGGATCCGGGACAGGGGGCTCCTACGAGCAGTACTTC	CASSLAGGSGTGGSYEQYF	NA	TRBD1	TRBV7-6	TRBJ2-7
TGTGCCAGCAGGCAGGGGGCTCCGATATATAGCAATCAGCCCCAGCATTTT	CASRQGAPIYSNQPQHF	NA	TRBD1	TRBV28	TRBJ1-5
TGTGCCTGGACCCCCGGGACAGGGCTGGATGACGCTTTCTTT	CAWTPGTGLDDAFF	NA	TRBD1	TRBV30	TRBJ1-1
TGTGCCAGCGGACTGGAGGGGTTATATGGAAACACCATATATTTT	CASGLEGLYGNTIYF	NA	NA	TRBV28	TRBJ1-3
TGTGCCAGCAGCTCGCCCCACCGGGACAGCTATGGCTACACCTTC	CASSSPHRDSYGYTF	few	TRBD1	TRBV5-4	TRBJ1-2
TGTGCCAGCAAGCAAACAGGGGGAGCCTACGAGCAGTACTTC	CASKQTGGAYEQYF	NA	TRBD1	TRBV28	TRBJ2-7
TGTGCCAGCAGTTGGACAGACTCTGGAAACACCATATATTTT	CASSWTDSGNTIYF	NA	NA	TRBV28	TRBJ1-3
TGTGCCAGCAGCAGGACAGGGGTGAACACTGAAGCTTTCTTT	CASSRTGVNTEAFF	NA	TRBD1	TRBV5-6	TRBJ1-1
TGTGCCAGCAGCGCGGGACAGTTCTACGAGCAGTACTTC	CASSAGQFYEQYF	NA	NA	TRBV6-6	TRBJ2-7
TGTGCCAGCAGGGGGGCCCAAGAGACCCAGTACTTC	CASRGAQETQYF	NA	NA	TRBV6-5	TRBJ2-5
TGTGCCAGCAGTGAATTAGGGGGGGCCTATGGCTACACCTTC	CASSELGGAYGYTF	NA	NA	TRBV6-1	TRBJ1-2
TGTGCCAGCAGCTTCTTTAGCGGGTTCTCCTACGAGCAGTACTTC	CASSFFSGFSYEQYF	once	TRBD2	TRBV7-9	TRBJ2-7
TGTGCCAGCAGCTTAGTTGGGACAGAAGAGACCCAGTACTTC	CASSLVGTEETQYF	NA	TRBD1	TRBV7-8	TRBJ2-5
TGTGCCAGCAGCGTAGATGAGGGGGCGGGACAGCCCCAGCATTTT	CASSVDEGAGQPQHF	NA	TRBD1	TRBV9	TRBJ1-5
TGTGCCAGCAGCCAGGGACTAGCGGGCTATGACAATGAGCAGTTCTTC	CASSQGLAGYDNEQFF	few	TRBD2	TRBV9	TRBJ2-1
TGCGCCAGCAGTGACCCCCCCCTTAAAGGGGTGGGTCAGCCCCAGCATTTT	CASSDPPLKGVGQPQHF	NA	NA	TRBV10-2	TRBJ1-5
TGTGCCAGTAGTATAGGCACTAGCTCCTACAATGAGCAGTTCTTC	CASSIGTSSYNEQFF	NA	NA	TRBV19	TRBJ2-1
TGTGCCAGCAGAATTCAGGGGGGACAAGAGACCCAGTACTTC	CASRIQGGQETQYF	NA	NA	TRBV6-5	TRBJ2-5
TGTGCCAGCAGCCCGGGGCTAGGGAGGTCTGAAGCTTTCTTT	CASSPGLGRSEAFF	few	NA	TRBV11-2	TRBJ1-1
TGTGCCAGCAGTATAGGACAGGGGGTCTACGAGCAGTACTTC	CASSIGQGVYEQYF	NA	TRBD1	TRBV25-1	TRBJ2-7
TGTGCCAGCAGCTTAGAGGGGGGGAACTGGGACCAGCCCCAGCATTTT	CASSLEGGNWDQPQHF	NA	NA	TRBV7-9	TRBJ1-5
TGTGCCAGCAGCGTAGCTGGGGACAGGGACTACGAGCAGTACTTC	CASSVAGDRDYEQYF	NA	TRBD1	TRBV9	TRBJ2-7
TGTGCCAGCAGTACAGGGGGCCCCTACGAGCAGTACTTC	CASSTGGPYEQYF	NA	TRBD1	TRBV2	TRBJ2-7
TGTGCCAGCTCAGTGATACTAGCGGGAGAGGATGAGCAGTTCTTC	CASSVILAGEDEQFF	NA	TRBD2	TRBV18	TRBJ2-1
TGTGCCAGCAGTTACGGGGGGACAGGGGCTAAAGCTTTCTTT	CASSYGGTGAKAFF	NA	TRBD1	TRBV6-5	TRBJ1-1
TGCAGTGCTAGTTCTCCGGGGGTTAACGACAATGAGCAGTTCTTC	CSASSPGVNDNEQFF	NA	NA	TRBV20-1	TRBJ2-1
TGTGCCAGCAGCCCCGGAGGACACTATGGCTACACCTTC	CASSPGGHYGYTF	NA	NA	TRBV6-5	TRBJ1-2
TGTGCCAGCAGTGAACCCCTAGGGGTAGTGATCCAAGAGACCCAGTACTTC	CASSEPLGVVIQETQYF	NA	NA	TRBV2	TRBJ2-5
TGTGCCAGCAGCCTTAGCGTAGAGCAGTTCTTC	CASSLSVEQFF	NA	NA	TRBV7-2	TRBJ2-1
TGCGCCAGCAGCTCGGGGTGGGACTCCGGCAGGGGCTACACCTTC	CASSSGWDSGRGYTF	few	NA	TRBV5-1	TRBJ1-2
TGTGCCAGCAGCCCCGGAGGAGGGAACACCGGGGAGCTGTTTTTT	CASSPGGGNTGELFF	NA	NA	TRBV6-4	TRBJ2-2
TGTGCCATCAGTGAAAGGCTAGCGGCCTACGAGCAGTACTTC	CAISERLAAYEQYF	NA	TRBD2	TRBV10-3	TRBJ2-7
TGTGCCAGCAGCATGACAGGGGTGGATGGCTACACCTTC	CASSMTGVDGYTF	NA	TRBD1	TRBV6-5	TRBJ1-2
TGCGCCAGCAGCCAAGAGTTCTACTCCTACAATGAGCAGTTCTTC	CASSQEFYSYNEQFF	NA	NA	TRBV4-3	TRBJ2-1
TGTGCCAGCTCACCCCAGTGGCAGAACAATGAGCAGTTCTTC	CASSPQWQNNEQFF	NA	NA	TRBV18	TRBJ2-1
TGTGCCAGCACCGGACTTGGTAGCACAGATACGCAGTATTTT	CASTGLGSTDTQYF	NA	NA	TRBV2	TRBJ2-3
TGTGCCAGCAGCGTCAGGGACTCCTATGGCTACACCTTC	CASSVRDSYGYTF	NA	NA	TRBV9	TRBJ1-2
TGTGCCAGCAGCCTGTCAGCAACTAATGAAAAACTGTTTTTT	CASSLSATNEKLFF	NA	NA	TRBV3-1/TRBV3-2	TRBJ1-4
TGCAGCGCTAGTGACCAATACACTGAAGCTTTCTTT	CSASDQYTEAFF	NA	NA	TRBV20-1	TRBJ1-1
TGTGCCAGCAGAGCCGGGATCAGGGGATTGAATTCACCCCTCCACTTT	CASRAGIRGLNSPLHF	NA	NA	TRBV28	TRBJ1-6
TGTGCCAGCAGTTTCGTTTCGGCAGGGGGCGGGGGCTACACCTTC	CASSFVSAGGGGYTF	NA	TRBD1	TRBV27	TRBJ1-2
TGTGCCAGCAATCGGGGTCCCAATCAGCCCCAGCATTTT	CASNRGPNQPQHF	NA	NA	TRBV7-9	TRBJ1-5
TGTGCCAGCAGCCAAGAAGGGGGGGCCCACACCGGGGAGCTGTTTTTT	CASSQEGGAHTGELFF	NA	NA	TRBV3-1/TRBV3-2	TRBJ2-2
TGCGCCAGCAGCCCGGGGCAGGGGAGCACAGATACGCAGTATTTT	CASSPGQGSTDTQYF	NA	NA	TRBV5-1	TRBJ2-3